The present TCR beta chain was sequenced within a study of blood T cell repertoires in COVID-19. The overall study: Sample material is recorded as cDNA or gDNA derived from T cells, B-cell-depleted T cells, or PBMCs.

V was pared by 3 bases and J by 10 bases, with 16 bases between. The V gene's germline CDR1 is LGHDT and CDR2 YNNKEL (reference sequence). The CDR3 is 14 amino acids. Clones were sequenced by immunoSEQ multiplex PCR, and TCRdb holds only the in-frame ones, with some missing. Of more than 85,000 clones detected, around 80% appear once; the ten largest clones hold 3% to 4%. The clonotype comes from a woman older than 75 with acute or convalescent COVID-19. The chain employs TRBV3-1 (or the pseudogene TRBV3-2) and TRBJ2-1; perhaps TRBD2 as D (6 bases). The sequenced material came from peripheral blood. The CDR3 sequence: CASSHPGLHREQFF. CDR3 bases: TGTGCCAGCAGCCATCCGGGACTCCATCGGGAGCAGTTCTTC.